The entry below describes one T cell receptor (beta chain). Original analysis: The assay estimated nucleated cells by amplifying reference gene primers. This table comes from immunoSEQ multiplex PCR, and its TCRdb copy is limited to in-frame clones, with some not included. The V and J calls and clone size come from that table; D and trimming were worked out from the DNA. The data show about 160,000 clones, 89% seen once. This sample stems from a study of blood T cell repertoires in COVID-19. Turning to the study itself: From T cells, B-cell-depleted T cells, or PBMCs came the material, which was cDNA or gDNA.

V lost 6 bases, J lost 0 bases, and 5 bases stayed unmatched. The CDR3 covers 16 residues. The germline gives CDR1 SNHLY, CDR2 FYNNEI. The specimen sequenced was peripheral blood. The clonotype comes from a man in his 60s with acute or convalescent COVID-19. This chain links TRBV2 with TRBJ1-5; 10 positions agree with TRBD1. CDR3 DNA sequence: TGTGCCAGCAGGGGGGGACAGGGGCTTAGCAATCAGCCCCAGCATTTT. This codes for CASRGGQGLSNQPQHF.